The entry below describes one T cell receptor beta chain. Its target is not known. The sample belongs to a study of post-analysis software for immune sequencing data. Study outcomes and limitations: TRBV segments more frequent in patients than in controls numbered roughly 5 and included TRBV5-6, TRBV5-1 and TRBV20-1.

Researchers reported that TCR beta cDNA libraries carried unique molecular identifiers. Via MiXCR, TCRdb re-called the PCR reads, giving one row per CDR3 protein. Here the sample spans about 500,000 distinct CDR3 sequences, around 40% being singletons. This CDR3 contains 14 residues. The V gene's germline CDR1 is SGHTA and CDR2 FQGNSA. Deletions cut 9 bases from V and 2 bases from J, with 14 bases between. The clonotype comes from a girl aged 10-17 years with multiple sclerosis. The chain is built from TRBV7-2 and TRBJ1-5; D ambiguous. Sequenced: blood. The CDR3 region has the DNA TGTGCCAGTAGCACGAGCGCGGGCAATCAGCCCCAGCATTTT. As protein: CASSTSAGNQPQHF.